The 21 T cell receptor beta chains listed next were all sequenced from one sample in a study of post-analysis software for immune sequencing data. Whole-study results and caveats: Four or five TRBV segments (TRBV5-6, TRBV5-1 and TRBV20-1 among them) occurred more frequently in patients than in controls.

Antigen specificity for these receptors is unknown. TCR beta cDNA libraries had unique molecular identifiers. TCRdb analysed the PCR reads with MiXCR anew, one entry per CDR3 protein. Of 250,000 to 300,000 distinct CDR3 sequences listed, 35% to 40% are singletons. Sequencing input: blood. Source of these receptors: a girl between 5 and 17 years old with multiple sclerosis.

In DNA, the CDR3 is TGTGCCATCAGTGAGACACAGGGGTCCGGGGAGCTGTTTTTT. This translates into CAISETQGSGELFF. This rearrangement joins TRBV10-3 to TRBJ2-2; 7 nucleotides align to TRBD1. CDR3 length: 14 residues. Germline CDR1 ENHRY, CDR2 SYGVKD. J was trimmed by 6 bases and V by 2 bases; bases with no gene match: 3.

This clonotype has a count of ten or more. This CDR3 reads CASNTGQSYYGYTF. The CDR3 bases are TGTGCCAGCAACACAGGACAGTCGTACTATGGCTACACCTTC. V gene TRBV7-2 combines with J gene TRBJ1-2; a possible D gene is TRBD1 (6 bases). The CDR3 is made up of 14 amino acids. CDR1 and CDR2 from the germline V gene are SGHTA and FQGNSA. V lost 7 bases to trimming and J lost 3 bases, with 15 bases between them. Looking up the rest from reference TRBV7-2 and TRBJ1-2 gives the full variable domain: GAGVSQSPSNKVTEKGKDVELRCDPISGHTALYWYRQSLGQGLEFLIYFQGNSAPDKSGLPSDRFSAERTGGSVSTLTIQRTQQEDSAVYLCASNTGQSYYGYTFGSGTRLTVV.

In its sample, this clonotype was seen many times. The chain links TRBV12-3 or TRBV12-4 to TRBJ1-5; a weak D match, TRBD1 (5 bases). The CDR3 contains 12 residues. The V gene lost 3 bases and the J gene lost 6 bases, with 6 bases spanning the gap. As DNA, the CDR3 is TGTGCCAGCAGTTTTGGGGGTCAGCCCCAGCATTTT. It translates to CASSFGGQPQHF.

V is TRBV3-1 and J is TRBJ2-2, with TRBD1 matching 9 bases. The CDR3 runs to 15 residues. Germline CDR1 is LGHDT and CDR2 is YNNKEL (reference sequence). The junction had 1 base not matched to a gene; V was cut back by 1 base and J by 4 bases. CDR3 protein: CASSQGQGGTGELFF. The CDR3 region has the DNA TGTGCCAGCAGCCAAGGACAGGGGGGCACCGGGGAGCTGTTTTTT.

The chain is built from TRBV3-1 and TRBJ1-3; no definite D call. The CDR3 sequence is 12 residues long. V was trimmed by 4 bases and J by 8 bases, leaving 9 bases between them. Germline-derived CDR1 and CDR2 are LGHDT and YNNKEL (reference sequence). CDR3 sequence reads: CASSRGGDTIYF. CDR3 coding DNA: TGTGCCAGCAGCCGAGGTGGGGACACCATATATTTT.

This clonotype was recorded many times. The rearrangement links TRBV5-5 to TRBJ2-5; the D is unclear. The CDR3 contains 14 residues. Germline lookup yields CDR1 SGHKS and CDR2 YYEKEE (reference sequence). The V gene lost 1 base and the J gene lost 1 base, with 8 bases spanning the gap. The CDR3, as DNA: TGTGCCAGCAGCTTGTATGGCAGCCAAGAGACCCAGTACTTC. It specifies CASSLYGSQETQYF.

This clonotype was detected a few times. In DNA form, the CDR3 reads TGTGCCAGCAGCCGGGGACAGGGCCTCACTGAAGCTTTCTTT. This translates into CASSRGQGLTEAFF. This rearrangement joins TRBV25-1 to TRBJ1-1; 9 bases map to TRBD1. Trimming removed 6 bases from V and 4 bases from J; junction bases left unmatched: 6. This CDR3 has 14 amino acids. CDR1 MGHDK and CDR2 SYGVNS come from the germline V gene.

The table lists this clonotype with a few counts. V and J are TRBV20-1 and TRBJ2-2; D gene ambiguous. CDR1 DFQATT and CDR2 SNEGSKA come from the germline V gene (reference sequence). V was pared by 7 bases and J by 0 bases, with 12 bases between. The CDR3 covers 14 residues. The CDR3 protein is CSVAVGPNTGELFF. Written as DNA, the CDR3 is TGCAGTGTGGCGGTGGGCCCGAACACCGGGGAGCTGTTTTTT.

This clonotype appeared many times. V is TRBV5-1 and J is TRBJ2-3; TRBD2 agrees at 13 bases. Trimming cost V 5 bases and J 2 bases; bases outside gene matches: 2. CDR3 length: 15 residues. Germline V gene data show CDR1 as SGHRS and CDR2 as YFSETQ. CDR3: CASRTSGRHTDTQYF. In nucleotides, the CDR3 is TGCGCCAGCAGGACTAGCGGGAGGCACACAGATACGCAGTATTTT.

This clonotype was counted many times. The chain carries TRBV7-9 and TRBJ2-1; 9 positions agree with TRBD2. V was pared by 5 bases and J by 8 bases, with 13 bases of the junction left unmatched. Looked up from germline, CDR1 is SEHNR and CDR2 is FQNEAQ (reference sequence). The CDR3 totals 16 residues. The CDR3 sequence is CASSPPLAGTFDEQFF. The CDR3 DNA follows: TGTGCCAGCAGCCCTCCCCTAGCGGGAACTTTCGATGAGCAGTTCTTC.

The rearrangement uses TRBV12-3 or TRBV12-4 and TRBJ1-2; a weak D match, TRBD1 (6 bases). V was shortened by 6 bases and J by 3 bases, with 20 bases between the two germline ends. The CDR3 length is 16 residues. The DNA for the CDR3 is TGTGCCAGCAGCCCATCGGTGGGGGCGTCACACTATGGCTACACCTTC. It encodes CASSPSVGASHYGYTF.

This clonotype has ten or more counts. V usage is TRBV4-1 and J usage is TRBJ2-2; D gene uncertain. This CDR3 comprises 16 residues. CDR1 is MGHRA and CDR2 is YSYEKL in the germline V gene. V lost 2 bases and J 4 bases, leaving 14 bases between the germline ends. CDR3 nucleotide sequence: TGCGCCAGCAGCCAAATCCTTTCTCAAATCACCGGGGAGCTGTTTTTT. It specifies CASSQILSQITGELFF.

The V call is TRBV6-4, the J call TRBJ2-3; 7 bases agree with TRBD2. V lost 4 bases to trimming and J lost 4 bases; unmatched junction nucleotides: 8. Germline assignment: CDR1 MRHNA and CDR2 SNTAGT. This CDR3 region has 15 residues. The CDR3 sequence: CASSVASGDPDTQYF. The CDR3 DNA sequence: TGTGCCAGCAGTGTGGCTAGCGGCGACCCAGATACGCAGTATTTT.

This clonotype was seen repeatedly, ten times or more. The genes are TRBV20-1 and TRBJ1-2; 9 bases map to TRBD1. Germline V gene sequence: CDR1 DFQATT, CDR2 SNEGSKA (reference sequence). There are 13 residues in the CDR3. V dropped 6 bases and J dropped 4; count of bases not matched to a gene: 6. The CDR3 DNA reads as TGCAGTGCCCAGGACAGGGGCGGCTATGGCTACACCTTC. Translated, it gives CSAQDRGGYGYTF.

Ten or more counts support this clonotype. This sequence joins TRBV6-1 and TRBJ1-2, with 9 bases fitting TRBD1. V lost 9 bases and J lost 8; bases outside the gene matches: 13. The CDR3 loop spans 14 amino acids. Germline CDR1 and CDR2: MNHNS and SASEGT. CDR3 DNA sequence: TGTGCCAGTCCCCGGGACAGGGCAGATCTCGGCTACACCTTC. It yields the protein CASPRDRADLGYTF.

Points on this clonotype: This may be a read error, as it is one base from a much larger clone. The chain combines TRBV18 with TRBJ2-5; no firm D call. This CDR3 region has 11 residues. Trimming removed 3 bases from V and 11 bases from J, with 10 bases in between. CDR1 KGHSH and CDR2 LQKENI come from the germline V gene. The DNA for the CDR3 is TGTGCCAGCTCACCGGCCAATGAGCAGTACTTC. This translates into CASSPANEQYF.

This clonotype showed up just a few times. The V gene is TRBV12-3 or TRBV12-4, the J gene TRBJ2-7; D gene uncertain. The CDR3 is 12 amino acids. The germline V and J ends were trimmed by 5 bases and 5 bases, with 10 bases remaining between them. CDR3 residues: CASSPGPHEQYF. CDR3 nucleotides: TGTGCCAGCAGTCCGGGCCCCCACGAGCAGTACTTC.

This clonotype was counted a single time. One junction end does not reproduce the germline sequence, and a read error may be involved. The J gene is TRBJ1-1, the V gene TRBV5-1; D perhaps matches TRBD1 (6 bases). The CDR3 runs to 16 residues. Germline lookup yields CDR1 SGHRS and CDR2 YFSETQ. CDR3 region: CASSIRTEVMNTKAFF. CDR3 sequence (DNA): TGCGCCAGCAGCATAAGGACAGAAGTTATGAACACTAAAGCTTTCTTT. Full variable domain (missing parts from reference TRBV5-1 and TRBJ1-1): KAGVTQTPRYLIKTRGQQVTLSCSPISGHRSVSWYQQTPGQGLQFLFEYFSETQRNKGNFPGRFSGRQFSNSRSEMNVSTLELGDSALYLCASSIRTEVMNTKAFFGQGTRLTVV.

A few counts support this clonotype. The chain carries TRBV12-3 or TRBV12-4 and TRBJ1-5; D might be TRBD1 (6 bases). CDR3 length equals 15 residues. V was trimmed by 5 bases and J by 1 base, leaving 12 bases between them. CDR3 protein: CASSRTVGSNQPQHF. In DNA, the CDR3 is TGTGCCAGCAGTCGGACAGTCGGCAGCAATCAGCCCCAGCATTTT.

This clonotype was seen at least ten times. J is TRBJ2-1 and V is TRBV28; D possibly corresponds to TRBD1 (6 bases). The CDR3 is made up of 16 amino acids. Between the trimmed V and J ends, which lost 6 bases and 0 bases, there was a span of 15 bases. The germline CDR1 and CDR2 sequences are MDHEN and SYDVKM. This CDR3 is CASSGRGISSYNEQFF. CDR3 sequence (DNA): TGTGCCAGCAGCGGTAGGGGGATCAGCTCCTACAATGAGCAGTTCTTC.

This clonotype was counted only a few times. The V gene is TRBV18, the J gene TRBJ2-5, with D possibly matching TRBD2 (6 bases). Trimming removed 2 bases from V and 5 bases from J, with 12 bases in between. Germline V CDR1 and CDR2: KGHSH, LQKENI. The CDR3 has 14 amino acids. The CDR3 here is CASSPLEGMETQYF. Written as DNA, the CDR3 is TGTGCCAGCTCACCATTGGAGGGGATGGAGACCCAGTACTTC.